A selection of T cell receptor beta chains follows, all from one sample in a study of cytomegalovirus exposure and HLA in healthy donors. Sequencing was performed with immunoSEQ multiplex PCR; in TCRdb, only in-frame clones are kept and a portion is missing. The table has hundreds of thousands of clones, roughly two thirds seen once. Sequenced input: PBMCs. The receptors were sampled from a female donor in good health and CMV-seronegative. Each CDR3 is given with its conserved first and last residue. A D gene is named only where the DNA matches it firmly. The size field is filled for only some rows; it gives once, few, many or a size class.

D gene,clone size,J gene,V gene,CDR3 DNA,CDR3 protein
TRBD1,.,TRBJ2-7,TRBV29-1,TGCAGCGTTGTGGGTGGGACAGTCTCCTACGAGCAGTACTTC,CSVVGGTVSYEQYF
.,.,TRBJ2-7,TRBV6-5,TGTGCCAGTCGGCGGGGGCAGGCCTACGAGCAGTACTTC,CASRRGQAYEQYF
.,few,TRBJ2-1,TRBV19,TGTGCCAGTAGTACGAGGCAAGCCTACAATGAGCAGTTCTTC,CASSTRQAYNEQFF
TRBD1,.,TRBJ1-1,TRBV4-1,TGCGCCAGCAGCCAACGACAGGGGGACTTCGTCATGAACACTGAAGCTTTCTTT,CASSQRQGDFVMNTEAFF
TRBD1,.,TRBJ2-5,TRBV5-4,TGTGCCAGCAGCTTATCACCAGGGGGGACCCAGTACTTC,CASSLSPGGTQYF
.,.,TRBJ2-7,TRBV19,TGTGCCAGTAGGCCACTCACAGGGTCGCCATTCGAGCAGTACTTC,CASRPLTGSPFEQYF
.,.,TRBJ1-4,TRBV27,TGTGCCAGCAGTTTGGGGGGGGGTGAAAAACTGTTTTTT,CASSLGGGEKLFF
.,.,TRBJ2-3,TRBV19,TGTGCCAGTAGTTCCCGAGAGGATACGCAGTATTTT,CASSSREDTQYF
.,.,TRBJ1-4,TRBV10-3,TGTGCCACTTGCGGGATCGATGAAAAACTGTTTTTT,CATCGIDEKLFF
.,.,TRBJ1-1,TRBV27,TGTGCCAGCAGAGGCGGACAGAACACTGAAGCTTTCTTT,CASRGGQNTEAFF
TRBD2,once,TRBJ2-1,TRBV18,TGTGCCAGCTCACAGGCTAGCGGGAGGAATGAGCAGTTCTTC,CASSQASGRNEQFF
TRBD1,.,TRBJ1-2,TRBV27,TGTGCCAGCAGTTTAGCCCTCCCCCACAGGGGCCATGGCTACACCTTC,CASSLALPHRGHGYTF
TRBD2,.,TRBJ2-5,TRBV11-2,TGTGCCAGCAGCTTGGGACTAGCGGGAGAGACCCAGTACTTC,CASSLGLAGETQYF
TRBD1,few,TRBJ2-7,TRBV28,TGTGCCAGCAGTTCGACCGGGACAGGGGGCTACGAGCAGTACTTC,CASSSTGTGGYEQYF
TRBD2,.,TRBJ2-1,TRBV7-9,TGTGCCAGCAGCTTGGGTAGCGGGAGGACTCATTCCTACAATGAGCAGTTCTTC,CASSLGSGRTHSYNEQFF
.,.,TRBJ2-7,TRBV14,TGTGCCAGCAGCCGCGGGCCTCGGGTCGAGCAGTACTTC,CASSRGPRVEQYF
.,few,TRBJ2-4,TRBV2,TGTGCCAGCAGACCGGAGGATGACCAAAACATTCAGTACTTC,CASRPEDDQNIQYF
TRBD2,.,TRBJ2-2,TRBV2,TGTGCCAGCAGTAAACGGGCCCTAGCGGGATGGAACACCGGGGAGCTGTTTTTT,CASSKRALAGWNTGELFF
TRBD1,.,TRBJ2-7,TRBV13,TGTGCCAGCAGCGGCGGGACAGGGGTCAACGAGCAGTACTTC,CASSGGTGVNEQYF
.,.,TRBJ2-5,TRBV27,TGTGCCAGCAGTCTCGATTGGGGGCGCGAGATCCAGTACTTC,CASSLDWGREIQYF
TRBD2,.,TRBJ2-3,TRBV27,TGTGCCAGCAGTCCTCCGGGACTAGAAGCAGATACGCAGTATTTT,CASSPPGLEADTQYF
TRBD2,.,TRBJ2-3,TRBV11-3,TGTGCCAGCAGCTTAGATCCTAGCGGGAGCTCGCAGTATTTT,CASSLDPSGSSQYF
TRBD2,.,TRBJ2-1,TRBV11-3,TGTGCCAGCAGCTTATCCGTTGCTCTAGCGGGTAGAATTAACAATGAGCAGTTCTTC,CASSLSVALAGRINNEQFF
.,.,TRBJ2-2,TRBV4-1,TGCGCCAGCAGCCAAAAGAGAGGGGGAGGGGGATCGAACACCGGGGAGCTGTTTTTT,CASSQKRGGGGSNTGELFF
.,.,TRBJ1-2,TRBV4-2,TGTGCCAGCAGCCAAGTCAGGGCTGGGAACTATGGCTACACCTTC,CASSQVRAGNYGYTF
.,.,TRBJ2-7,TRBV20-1,TGCAGTGCTAGTAACTACGAGCAGTACTTC,CSASNYEQYF
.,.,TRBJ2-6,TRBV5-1,TGCGCCAGCAGCTTGACAGGCACCTCTGGGGCCAACGTCCTGACTTTC,CASSLTGTSGANVLTF
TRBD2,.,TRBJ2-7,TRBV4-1,TGCGCCAGCAGCGCAGCGGGACTGACCTACGAGCAGTACTTC,CASSAAGLTYEQYF
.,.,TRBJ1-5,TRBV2,TGTGCCAGCAGTGATGAGCATAATCAGCCCCAGCATTTT,CASSDEHNQPQHF
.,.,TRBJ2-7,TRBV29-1,TGCAGCGTTGAAGCGTCAGGGCGACGGGCCTACGAGCAGTACTTC,CSVEASGRRAYEQYF
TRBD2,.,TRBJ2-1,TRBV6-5,TGTGCCAGCAGTTTAGGACTAGCGAGTTCCTACAATGAGCAGTTCTTC,CASSLGLASSYNEQFF
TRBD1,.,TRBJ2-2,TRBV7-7,TGTGCCAGCAGCGTTGGGACAGGGCCCGGGGAGCTGTTTTTT,CASSVGTGPGELFF
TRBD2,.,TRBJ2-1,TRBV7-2,TGTGCCAGCAGCGGAGCGGGAGTAGGGTCCTACAATGAGCAGTTCTTC,CASSGAGVGSYNEQFF
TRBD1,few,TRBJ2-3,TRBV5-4,TGTGCCAGCAGCTATGCGGCTATACAGGGGACAGATACGCAGTATTTT,CASSYAAIQGTDTQYF
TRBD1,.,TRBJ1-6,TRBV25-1,TGTGCCAGCAGTGATGGGACAGGACTCTATTCACCCCTCCACTTT,CASSDGTGLYSPLHF
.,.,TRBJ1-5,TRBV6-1,TGTGCCAGCAACAGGCAGGGGAATAGCAATCAGCCCCAGCATTTT,CASNRQGNSNQPQHF
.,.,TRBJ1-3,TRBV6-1,TGTGCCAGCAGTTGGGGGCTTTCCGGAAACACCATATATTTT,CASSWGLSGNTIYF
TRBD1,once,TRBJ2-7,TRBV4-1,TGCGCCAGCAGCCTACTGACAGGGCCCGGCTACGAGCAGTACTTC,CASSLLTGPGYEQYF
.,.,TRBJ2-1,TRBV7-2,TGTGCCAGCAGCTCTGCGGGACTTGCCAATGAGCAGTTCTTC,CASSSAGLANEQFF
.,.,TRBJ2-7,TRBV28,TGTGCCAGCAGTTTACGCTACGAGCAGTACTTC,CASSLRYEQYF
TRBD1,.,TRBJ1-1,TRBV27,TGTGCCAGCAGTCGGGACACCAGGGGGACTGAAGCTTTCTTT,CASSRDTRGTEAFF
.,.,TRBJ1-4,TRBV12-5,TGTGCTAGTGGTAAAAGACTGAGTGAAAAACTGTTTTTT,CASGKRLSEKLFF
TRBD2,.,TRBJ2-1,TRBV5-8,TGTGCCAGCAGCGCCGGGACTAGCGTCTCCAATGAGCAGTTCTTC,CASSAGTSVSNEQFF
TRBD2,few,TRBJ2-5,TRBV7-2,TGTGCCAGCAGCTCGGGGGGGGCGGGTTGGAGAGAGACCCAGTACTTC,CASSSGGAGWRETQYF
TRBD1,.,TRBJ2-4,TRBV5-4,TGTGCCAGCAGCGCTGGGGTGGGACAGGGCACCAAAATTCAGTACTTC,CASSAGVGQGTKIQYF
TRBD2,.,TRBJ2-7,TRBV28,TGTGCCAGCACCCCCGGACTAGCGGGAGAGAGCTCCTACGAGCAGTACTTC,CASTPGLAGESSYEQYF
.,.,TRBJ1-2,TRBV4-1,TGCGCCAGCAGCCAACCCGGCGGCAGCCTCTATGGCTACACCTTC,CASSQPGGSLYGYTF
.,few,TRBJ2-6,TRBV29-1,TGCAGCGTTGATAAATTAGGGAGCTCTGGGGCCAACGTCCTGACTTTC,CSVDKLGSSGANVLTF
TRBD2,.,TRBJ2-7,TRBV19,TGTGCCAGTAGTATTTCTAGCGGCGGCGTTCCTGAGCAGTACTTC,CASSISSGGVPEQYF
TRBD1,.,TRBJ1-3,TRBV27,TGTGCCAGCAGTCCACCGACAGGGGGCAACTCTGGAAACACCATATATTTT,CASSPPTGGNSGNTIYF
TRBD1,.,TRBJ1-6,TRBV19,TGTGCCAGTAGTATGACAGGGGGCCCCCTCCACTTT,CASSMTGGPLHF
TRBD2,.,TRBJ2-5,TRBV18,TGTGCCAGCTCACTAGCGGGGGGACGGGGAGAGCAGTACTTC,CASSLAGGRGEQYF
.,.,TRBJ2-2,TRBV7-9,TGTGCCAGCAGCTTATATTTGGGTCAGGGGAACACCGGGGAGCTGTTTTTT,CASSLYLGQGNTGELFF
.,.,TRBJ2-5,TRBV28,TGTGCCAGCACCTCGACGGGAGCAACAGAGACCCAGTACTTC,CASTSTGATETQYF
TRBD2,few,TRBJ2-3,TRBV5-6,TGTGCCAGCAGCTTGGGTCTAGCGGGAAAGGGCGCAGATACGCAGTATTTT,CASSLGLAGKGADTQYF
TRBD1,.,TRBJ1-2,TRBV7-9,TGTGCCAGCAGCGACGCGGGACAGGGGTTTCATGGCTACACCTTC,CASSDAGQGFHGYTF
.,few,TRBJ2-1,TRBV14,TGTGCCAGCAGCCGCAGCGAGCAGGGGGGCAATGAGCAGTTCTTC,CASSRSEQGGNEQFF